Listed below are T cell receptor beta chains from one sample, sequenced in a study of shared clonotypes between healthy human individuals. Generated by immunoSEQ multiplex PCR, the TCRdb table keeps only in-frame clones and is missing some. The table has about 2 million clones, over 85% seen once. Sequenced sample: naive CD4+ T cells sorted from blood. These receptor sequences come from a man aged 18 to 30 in good health. Each CDR3 is given with its conserved first and last residue. Fields, in order: CDR3 protein, CDR3 DNA, D gene, clone size, J gene, V gene. A D gene is named only where the DNA matches it firmly. The size entry is marked missing in some rows and otherwise reads once, few, many or a size class.

CASSLRDAGNEQFF TGTGCCAGTTCCCTCCGGGACGCAGGAAATGAGCAGTTCTTC - - TRBJ2-1 TRBV19
CAWRGGYEQYF TGTGCCTGGAGAGGGGGCTACGAGCAGTACTTC - once TRBJ2-7 TRBV30
CASSLGSRPEAFF TGCGCCAGCAGCTTGGGCTCACGACCTGAAGCTTTCTTT - - TRBJ1-1 TRBV5-1
CASSLTEFSNEQFF TGTGCCAGCAGCCTGACAGAATTCAGCAATGAGCAGTTCTTC - - TRBJ2-1 TRBV7-9
CASSPGSYYQETQYF TGCGCCAGCAGCCCTGGCAGTTACTACCAAGAGACCCAGTACTTC - - TRBJ2-5 TRBV5-1
CASSDVLTDPGNQPQHF TGTGCCAGCAGTGACGTACTGACAGATCCGGGCAATCAGCCCCAGCATTTT - - TRBJ1-5 TRBV27
CASRLALTNEQFF TGCGCCAGCCGTCTAGCCTTGACCAATGAGCAGTTCTTC - - TRBJ2-1 TRBV5-1
CASSEYPQGGRETQYF TGTGCCAGCAGTGAATACCCGCAGGGGGGCCGGGAGACCCAGTACTTC - - TRBJ2-5 TRBV25-1
CASSPQLDGTGEQYF TGTGCCAGCAGCCCACAACTAGACGGTACGGGCGAGCAGTACTTC - - TRBJ2-7 TRBV7-2
CASSLTRLLGIDNQPQHF TGTGCCAGCAGTCTCACCAGGCTATTGGGGATTGACAATCAGCCCCAGCATTTT - - TRBJ1-5 TRBV28
CASSARDRAFPNAFF TGTGCCAGCAGCGCCCGGGACAGGGCATTTCCCAACGCTTTCTTT TRBD1 - TRBJ1-1 TRBV7-8
CASSLALTGGRQNTEAFF TGCGCCAGCAGCTTGGCTTTGACCGGGGGACGGCAGAACACTGAAGCTTTCTTT - - TRBJ1-1 TRBV5-1
CAISGGTGDAEQYF TGTGCCATCAGCGGGGGGACAGGGGACGCCGAGCAGTACTTC TRBD1 - TRBJ2-7 TRBV10-3
CASSGKGQKSSPLHF TGTGCCAGCAGTGGAAAGGGACAGAAGTCCTCACCCCTCCACTTT TRBD1 - TRBJ1-6 TRBV6-1
CASSFAANTIYF TGTGCCAGCAGTTTCGCAGCAAACACCATATATTTT - - TRBJ1-3 TRBV6-6
CASSQDQQGAREQYF TGCGCCAGCAGCCAAGATCAACAGGGGGCGCGAGAGCAGTACTTC TRBD1 - TRBJ2-7 TRBV4-1
CASSLRPGGLAGYEQYF TGTGCCAGTAGTCTCCGCCCAGGGGGACTAGCAGGCTACGAGCAGTACTTC TRBD2 - TRBJ2-7 TRBV19
CASSSRQGGNQPQHF TGTGCCAGCAGCTCGCGACAGGGGGGCAATCAGCCCCAGCATTTT TRBD1 - TRBJ1-5 TRBV7-2
CASSDGTRTYSGANVLTF TGTGCCAGCAGCGACGGGACACGGACCTACTCTGGGGCCAACGTCCTGACTTTC - once TRBJ2-6 TRBV9
CASSLLPREPTEAFF TGTGCCAGCAGCCTACTCCCCCGGGAGCCCACTGAAGCTTTCTTT - once TRBJ1-1 TRBV7-2
CAGNRDKGEKLFF TGTGCCGGCAACCGGGACAAGGGTGAAAAACTGTTTTTT - - TRBJ1-4 TRBV6-4
CASSPRTGTGNTGELFF TGCGCCAGCAGCCCCCGGACAGGAACGGGGAACACCGGGGAGCTGTTTTTT TRBD1 - TRBJ2-2 TRBV5-1
CASSESSGTEAFF TGCGCCAGCAGTGAGTCCTCGGGCACTGAAGCTTTCTTT - - TRBJ1-1 TRBV10-1
CASSGLAGPYEQYF TGTGCCAGCAGTGGTCTAGCGGGTCCCTACGAGCAGTACTTC TRBD2 - TRBJ2-7 TRBV2
CAWGGGANTQYF TGTGCCTGGGGCGGGGGGGCGAATACGCAGTATTTT TRBD2 once TRBJ2-3 TRBV30
CASLDGPYEQYF TGTGCCAGCCTAGACGGACCCTACGAGCAGTACTTC - - TRBJ2-7 TRBV11-2
CASSLYDGRTSGREQFF TGCGCCAGCAGCTTGTATGACGGGAGGACTAGCGGGAGGGAGCAGTTCTTC TRBD2 - TRBJ2-1 TRBV5-1
CASSLGSSGTYEQYF TGTGCCAGCAGCTTAGGGTCTAGCGGTACCTACGAGCAGTACTTC TRBD2 - TRBJ2-7 TRBV7-9
CASSPLTGGRSSYEQYF TGTGCCAGCAGCCCACTTACAGGGGGCAGGAGCTCCTACGAGCAGTACTTC TRBD1 - TRBJ2-7 TRBV14
CASSYTTGASSGNTIYF TGTGCCAGCAGCTATACTACAGGGGCAAGCTCTGGAAACACCATATATTTT TRBD1 - TRBJ1-3 TRBV5-4
CAWRSVGPENEKLFF TGTGCCTGGAGATCTGTGGGACCTGAAAATGAAAAACTGTTTTTT - - TRBJ1-4 TRBV30
CASSSLAGATGELFF TGTGCCAGCAGTTCACTAGCGGGGGCCACCGGGGAGCTGTTTTTT TRBD2 once TRBJ2-2 TRBV6-5